The clone carrying this T cell receptor beta chain is deemed medium-sized by its frequency. The antigen remains undetermined. The length of the CDR3 is 14 residues. Germline values: CDR1 MNHEY, CDR2 SVGEGT. TRB rearrangements were amplified by touch-down multiplex PCR with mixed TRB-A/B primers. From the multiplex PCR reads, TCRdb lists one entry per CDR3 protein and no DNA. Listed are about 2,000 distinct CDR3 sequences; around 5.5% falls within the top ten. The sample is drawn from a study of T cell clusters in autoimmune cytopenias. Study-wide results and caveats: A dominant lymphoma-associated repertoire apparently masked the cluster-lack signature in secondary cytopenia versus chronic lymphocytic leukemia. No experiment has yet validated the function of the T cell clusters defined in silico.

TRB amplification used approximately 250 ng of peripheral blood genomic DNA. The clonotype comes from a human donor with an autoimmune cytopenia or autoimmune hepatitis (not recorded which). This rearrangement joins TRBV6-2 or TRBV6-3 to TRBJ2-7; TCRdb returns TRBD1, unconfirmable since there is no DNA. Sequencing used peripheral blood. CDR3 loop: CASWGLGLSDEQYF.